This T cell receptor (beta chain) was profiled in a study of early T cells in non-severe SARS-CoV-2 infection. This clonotype was observed a few times. Its antigen remains unidentified. Individually, cDNA molecules had unique molecular identifiers attached to them. From the 5' RACE reads, TCRdb called clonotypes with MiXCR, one entry per CDR3 protein. The sample lists around 83,000 distinct CDR3 sequences; 9.5% to 15% were seen once. Points from the study as a whole: Sequences matched to VDJdb favored anti-spike CD8 responses, while private and CD4 specificities were missed.

This TCR was sampled from an adult who was a healthcare worker with PCR-confirmed SARS-CoV-2 infection or an uninfected control (not recorded which). This material consisted of whole blood, taken at baseline.

The CDR3 loop is CSAAGLAGQVKGDTQYF. The CDR3 DNA reads TGCAGCGCTGCGGGACTAGCGGGCCAAGTAAAGGGGGATACGCAGTATTTT. The V and J genes are TRBV29-1 and TRBJ2-3; the match to TRBD2 covers 12 bases. The CDR3 is made up of 17 amino acids. The trim removed 7 bases at V and 6 bases at J, leaving 17 bases unmatched. The V gene's germline CDR1 is SQVTM and CDR2 ANQGSEA.